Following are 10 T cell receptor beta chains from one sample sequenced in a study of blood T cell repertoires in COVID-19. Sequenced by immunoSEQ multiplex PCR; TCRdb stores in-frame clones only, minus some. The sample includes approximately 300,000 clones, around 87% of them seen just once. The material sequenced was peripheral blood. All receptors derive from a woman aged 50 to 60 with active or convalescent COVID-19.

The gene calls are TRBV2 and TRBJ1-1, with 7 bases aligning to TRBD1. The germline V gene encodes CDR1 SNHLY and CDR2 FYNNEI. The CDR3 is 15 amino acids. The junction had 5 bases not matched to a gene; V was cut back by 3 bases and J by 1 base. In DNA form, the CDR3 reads TGTGCCAGCAGTGATGAGGGGGCCCCGAACACTGAAGCTTTCTTT. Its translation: CASSDEGAPNTEAFF.

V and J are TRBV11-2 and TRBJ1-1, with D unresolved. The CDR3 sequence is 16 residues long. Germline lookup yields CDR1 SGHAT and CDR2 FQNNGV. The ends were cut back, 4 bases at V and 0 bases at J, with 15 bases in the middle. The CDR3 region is CASSSRIRGLNTEAFF. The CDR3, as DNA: TGTGCCAGCAGCTCCCGGATACGGGGATTGAACACTGAAGCTTTCTTT. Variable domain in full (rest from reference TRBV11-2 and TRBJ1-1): EAGVAQSPRYKIIEKRQSVAFWCNPISGHATLYWYQQILGQGPKLLIQFQNNGVVDDSQLPKDRFSAERLKGVDSTLKIQPAKLEDSAVYLCASSSRIRGLNTEAFFGQGTRLTVV.

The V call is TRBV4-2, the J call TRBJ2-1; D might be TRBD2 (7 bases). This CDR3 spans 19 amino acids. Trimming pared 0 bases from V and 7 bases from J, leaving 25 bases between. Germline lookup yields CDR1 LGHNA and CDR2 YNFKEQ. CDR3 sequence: CASSQDGTGGARGGNEQFF. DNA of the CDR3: TGTGCCAGCAGCCAAGATGGCACCGGAGGGGCGAGGGGGGGAAATGAGCAGTTCTTC.

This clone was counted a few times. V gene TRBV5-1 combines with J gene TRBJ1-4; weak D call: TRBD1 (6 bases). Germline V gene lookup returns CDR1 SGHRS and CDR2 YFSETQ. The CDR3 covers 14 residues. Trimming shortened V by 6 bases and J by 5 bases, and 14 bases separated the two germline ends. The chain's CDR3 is CASTSGASNEKLFF. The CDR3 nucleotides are TGCGCCAGCACCTCAGGGGCATCGAATGAAAAACTGTTTTTT.

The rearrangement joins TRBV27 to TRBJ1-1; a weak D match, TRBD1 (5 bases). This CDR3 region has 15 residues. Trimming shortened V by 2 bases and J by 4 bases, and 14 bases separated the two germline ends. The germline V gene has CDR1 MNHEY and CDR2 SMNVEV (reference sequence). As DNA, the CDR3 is TGTGCCAGCAGTTTAGGCGGGGCAAGGGGCACTGAAGCTTTCTTT. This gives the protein CASSLGGARGTEAFF.

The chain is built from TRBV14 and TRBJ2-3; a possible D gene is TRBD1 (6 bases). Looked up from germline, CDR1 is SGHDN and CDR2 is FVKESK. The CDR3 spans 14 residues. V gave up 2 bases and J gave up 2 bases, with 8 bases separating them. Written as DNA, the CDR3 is TGTGCCAGCAGCCAATGGGACAACACAGATACGCAGTATTTT. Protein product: CASSQWDNTDTQYF.

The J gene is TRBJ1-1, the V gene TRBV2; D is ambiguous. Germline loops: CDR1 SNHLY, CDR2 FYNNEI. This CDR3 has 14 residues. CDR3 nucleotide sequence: TGTGCTTCAAGGTCGGCGGTGCTGAACACTGAAGCTTTCTTT. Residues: CASRSAVLNTEAFF. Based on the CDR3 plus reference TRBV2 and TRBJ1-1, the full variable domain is EPEVTQTPSHQVTQMGQEVILRCVPISNHLYFYWYRQILGQKVEFLVSFYNNEISEKSEIFDDQFSVERPDGSNFTLKIRSTKLEDSAMYFCASRSAVLNTEAFFGQGTRLTVV.

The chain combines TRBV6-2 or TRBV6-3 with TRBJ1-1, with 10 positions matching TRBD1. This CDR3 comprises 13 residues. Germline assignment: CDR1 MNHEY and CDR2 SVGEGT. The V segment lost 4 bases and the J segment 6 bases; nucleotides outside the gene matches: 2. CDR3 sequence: CASSWDRGAEAFF. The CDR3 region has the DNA TGTGCCAGCAGTTGGGACAGGGGCGCTGAAGCTTTCTTT.

CDR3 sequence (DNA): TGTGCCAGCAGCCCCTCCCCGGATGGCTACACCTTC. It encodes CASSPSPDGYTF. The rearrangement joins TRBV7-2 to TRBJ1-2; D unresolved. Trimming stripped 5 bases from V and 6 bases from J, with 10 bases between. This CDR3 has 12 amino acids. The germline gives CDR1 SGHTA, CDR2 FQGNSA.

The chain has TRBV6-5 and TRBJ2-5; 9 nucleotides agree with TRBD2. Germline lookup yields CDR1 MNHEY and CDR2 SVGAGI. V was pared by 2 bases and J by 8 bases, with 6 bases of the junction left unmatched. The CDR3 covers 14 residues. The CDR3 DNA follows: TGTGCCAGCAGTTACAATAGCGGGAGAGGAACCCAGTACTTC. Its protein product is CASSYNSGRGTQYF.